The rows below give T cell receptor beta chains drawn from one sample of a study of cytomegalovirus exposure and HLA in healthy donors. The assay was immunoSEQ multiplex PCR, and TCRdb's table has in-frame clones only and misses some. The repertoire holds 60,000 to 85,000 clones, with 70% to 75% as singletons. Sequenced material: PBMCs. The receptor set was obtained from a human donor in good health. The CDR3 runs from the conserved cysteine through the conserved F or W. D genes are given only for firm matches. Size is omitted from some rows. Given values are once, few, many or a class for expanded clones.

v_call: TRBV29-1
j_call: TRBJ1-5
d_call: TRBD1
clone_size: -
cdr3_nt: TGCAGTCCCCTCGTCCCCGGACAGGGGGCGAATGTGCGGGATCAGCCCCAGCATTTT
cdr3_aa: CSPLVPGQGANVRDQPQHF

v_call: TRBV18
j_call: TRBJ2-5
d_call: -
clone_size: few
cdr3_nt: TGTGCCAGCTCAGCCCGGTACCAAGAGACCCAGTACTTC
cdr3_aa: CASSARYQETQYF

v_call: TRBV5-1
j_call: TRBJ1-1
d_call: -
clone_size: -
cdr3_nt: TGCGCCAGCAGCGAGGGAGTGAGCACTGAAGCTTTCTTT
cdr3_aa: CASSEGVSTEAFF

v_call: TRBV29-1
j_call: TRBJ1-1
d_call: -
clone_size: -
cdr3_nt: TGCAGCGTTCAGGGGATGGGCACTGAAGCTTTCTTT
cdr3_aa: CSVQGMGTEAFF

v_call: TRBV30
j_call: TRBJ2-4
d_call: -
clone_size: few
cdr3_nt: TGTGCCTGGAGTGGAGTCAAAAACATTCAGTACTTC
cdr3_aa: CAWSGVKNIQYF

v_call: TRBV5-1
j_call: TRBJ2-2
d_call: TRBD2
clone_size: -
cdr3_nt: TGCGCCAGCAGCTTGGGTAGCGGGAGCGAGACCGGGGAGCTGTTTTTT
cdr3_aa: CASSLGSGSETGELFF

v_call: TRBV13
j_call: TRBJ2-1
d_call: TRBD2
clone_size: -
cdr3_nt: TGTGCCAGCAGCTTAGGACGTCCCGGGACTAGCGGGAACAACAATGAGCAGTTCTTC
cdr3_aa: CASSLGRPGTSGNNNEQFF

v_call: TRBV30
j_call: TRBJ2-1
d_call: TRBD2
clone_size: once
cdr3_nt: TGCGCCTGGAGGTCTAGCGGGAGCGGTGAGCAGTTCTTC
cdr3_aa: CAWRSSGSGEQFF

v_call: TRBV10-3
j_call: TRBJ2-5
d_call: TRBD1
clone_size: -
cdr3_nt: TGTGCCATCAGGGGGACAGGGGGCTACCAAGAGACCCAGTACTTC
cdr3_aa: CAIRGTGGYQETQYF

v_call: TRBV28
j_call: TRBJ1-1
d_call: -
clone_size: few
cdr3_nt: TGTGCCAGCAGACCAGGGAACACTGAAGCTTTCTTT
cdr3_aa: CASRPGNTEAFF

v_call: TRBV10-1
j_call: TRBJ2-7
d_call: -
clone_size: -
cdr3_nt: TGCGCCAGCAGTGACGATCCCGTTACCCCTGGGCACTACGAGCAGTACTTC
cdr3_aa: CASSDDPVTPGHYEQYF

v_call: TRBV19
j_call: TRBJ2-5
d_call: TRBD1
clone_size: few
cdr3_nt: TGTGCCAGTAGGGCCCAACAGGGGGCAGAGACCCAGTACTTC
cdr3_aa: CASRAQQGAETQYF

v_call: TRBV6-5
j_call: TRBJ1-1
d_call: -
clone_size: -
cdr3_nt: TGTGCCAGCAGTTTTACAGGCTATGAAGCTTTCTTT
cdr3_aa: CASSFTGYEAFF

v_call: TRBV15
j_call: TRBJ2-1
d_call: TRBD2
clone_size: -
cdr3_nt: TGTGCCACCAGCAGAGATAAACTAGCGGGAGTGAAGCAGTTCTTC
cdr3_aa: CATSRDKLAGVKQFF

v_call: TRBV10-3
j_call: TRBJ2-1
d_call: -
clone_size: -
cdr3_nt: TGTGCCATCGGTGAGTCGTTAGCCAATGAGCAGTTCTTC
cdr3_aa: CAIGESLANEQFF

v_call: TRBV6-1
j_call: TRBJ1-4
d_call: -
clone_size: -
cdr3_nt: TGTGCCAGCAGGATAAGGGGGAAACTGTTTTTT
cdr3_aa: CASRIRGKLFF

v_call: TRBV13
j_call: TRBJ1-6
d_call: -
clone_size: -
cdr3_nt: TGTGCCAGCAGCTCGACAGCTAGCTCCTATAATTCACCCCTCCACTTT
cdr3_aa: CASSSTASSYNSPLHF

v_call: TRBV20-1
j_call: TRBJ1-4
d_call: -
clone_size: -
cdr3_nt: TGCAGTGCTAGTCCCTCTGAAAAACTGTTTTTT
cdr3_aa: CSASPSEKLFF

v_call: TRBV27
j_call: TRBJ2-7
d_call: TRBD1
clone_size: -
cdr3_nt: TGTGCCAGCCGGCGGGACAGGGGTCGAGAGCAGTACTTC
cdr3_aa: CASRRDRGREQYF

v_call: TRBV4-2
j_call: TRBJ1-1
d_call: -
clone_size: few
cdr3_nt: TGTGCCAGCAGCCAAGACCAGGGGACCCGGACTGAAGCTTTCTTT
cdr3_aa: CASSQDQGTRTEAFF

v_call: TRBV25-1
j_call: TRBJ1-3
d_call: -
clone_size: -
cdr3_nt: TGTGCCAGCAGTGCCCCGTGGAGCTCTGGAAACACCATATATTTT
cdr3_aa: CASSAPWSSGNTIYF

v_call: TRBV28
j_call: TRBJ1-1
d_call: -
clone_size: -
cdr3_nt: TGTGCCAGCAGTCGGGACACCCTGAACACTGAAGCTTTCTTT
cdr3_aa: CASSRDTLNTEAFF

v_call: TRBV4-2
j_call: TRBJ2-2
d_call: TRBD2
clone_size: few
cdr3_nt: TGTGCCAGCCGACTAGCGGGAGCCGTCGGGGAGCTGTTTTTT
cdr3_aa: CASRLAGAVGELFF

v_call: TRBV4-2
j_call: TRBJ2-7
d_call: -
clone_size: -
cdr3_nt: TGTGCCAGCAGCCAAGATGGTCGGGGGAAACCCTACGAGCAGTACTTC
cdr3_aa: CASSQDGRGKPYEQYF

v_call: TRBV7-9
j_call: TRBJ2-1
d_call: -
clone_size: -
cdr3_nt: TGTGCCAGCAGCCTAGCCCTCTCCTACAATGAGCAGTTCTTC
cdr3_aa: CASSLALSYNEQFF

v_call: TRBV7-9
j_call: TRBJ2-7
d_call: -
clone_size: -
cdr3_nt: TGTGCCAGCAGCTTAGCATTTGGAGGAAAAACCTACGAGCAGTACTTC
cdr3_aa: CASSLAFGGKTYEQYF

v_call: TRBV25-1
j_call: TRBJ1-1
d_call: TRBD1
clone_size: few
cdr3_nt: TGTGCCAGCAGTGACGGACAGGGAATGACTGAAGCTTTCTTT
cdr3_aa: CASSDGQGMTEAFF

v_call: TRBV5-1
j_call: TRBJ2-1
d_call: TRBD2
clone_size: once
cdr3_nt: TGCGCCAGCAGCTTGTTCGCGGGAGTCTACAATGAGCAGTTCTTC
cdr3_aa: CASSLFAGVYNEQFF

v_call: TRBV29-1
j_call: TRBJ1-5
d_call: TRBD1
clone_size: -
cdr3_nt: TGCAGCGTTGCCCGGGACAGGAATCAGCCCCAGCATTTT
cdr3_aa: CSVARDRNQPQHF

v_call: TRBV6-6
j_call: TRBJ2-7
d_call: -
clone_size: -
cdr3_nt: TGTGCCAGCAGTTACAGGGACTTTGGTGAGCAGTACTTC
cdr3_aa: CASSYRDFGEQYF

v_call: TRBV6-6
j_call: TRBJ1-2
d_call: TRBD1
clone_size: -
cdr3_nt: TGTGCCAGCAGTGACCATATCACAGGGGACGGCTACACCTTC
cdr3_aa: CASSDHITGDGYTF

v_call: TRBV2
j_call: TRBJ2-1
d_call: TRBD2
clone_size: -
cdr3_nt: TGTGCCAGCAGGGCTCCGGGACTAGGGGGGAATGAGCAGTTCTTC
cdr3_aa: CASRAPGLGGNEQFF

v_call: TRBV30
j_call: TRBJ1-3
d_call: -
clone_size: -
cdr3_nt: TGTGCCTGTCCCAAGGGGTCCAACTCTGGAAACACCATATATTTT
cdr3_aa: CACPKGSNSGNTIYF

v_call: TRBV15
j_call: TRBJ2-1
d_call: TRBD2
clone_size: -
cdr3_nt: TGTGCCACCAGCAGAGATAGGTCTAGCGGGAGATCTGAGCAGTTCTTC
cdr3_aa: CATSRDRSSGRSEQFF

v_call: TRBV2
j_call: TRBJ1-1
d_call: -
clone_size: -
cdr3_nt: TGTGCCAGCAGTTTCGACGGGACTGAAGCTTTCTTT
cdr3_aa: CASSFDGTEAFF

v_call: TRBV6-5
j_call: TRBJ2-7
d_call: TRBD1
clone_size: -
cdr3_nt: TGTGCCAGCCAAGTACGACAGGGCCAAGAGCAGTACTTC
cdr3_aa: CASQVRQGQEQYF

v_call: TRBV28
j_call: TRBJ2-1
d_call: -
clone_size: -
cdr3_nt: TGTGCCAGCAGTTTGGCACCAAGCTCCTACAATGAGCAGTTCTTC
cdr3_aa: CASSLAPSSYNEQFF

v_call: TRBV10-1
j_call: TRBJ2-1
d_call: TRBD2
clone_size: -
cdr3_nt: TGCGCCAGCAGCCCGGGACTAGCGATAAGCTCCTACAATGAGCAGTTCTTC
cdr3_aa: CASSPGLAISSYNEQFF

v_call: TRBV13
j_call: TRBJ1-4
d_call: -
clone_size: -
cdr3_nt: TGTGCCAGCAGCTCCCGGGGGACCATTGATGAAAAACTGTTTTTT
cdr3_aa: CASSSRGTIDEKLFF

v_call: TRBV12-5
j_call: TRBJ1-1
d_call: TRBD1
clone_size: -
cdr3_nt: TGTGCTAGTGGTTCAGGGACAGGTGCTATGAACACTGAAGCTTTCTTT
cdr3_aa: CASGSGTGAMNTEAFF

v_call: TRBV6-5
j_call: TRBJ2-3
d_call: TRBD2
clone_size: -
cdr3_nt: TGTGCCAGCAGCCGAGGGACTAGCGGAACAGATACGCAGTATTTT
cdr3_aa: CASSRGTSGTDTQYF

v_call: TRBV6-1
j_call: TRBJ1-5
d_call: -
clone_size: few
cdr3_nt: TGTGCCAGCAGTGAGGCCAGGGGAGATCAGCCCCAGCATTTT
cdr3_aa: CASSEARGDQPQHF

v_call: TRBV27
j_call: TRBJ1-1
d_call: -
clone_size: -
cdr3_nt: TGTGCCAGCAGTTTACAGGGGACGAACACTGAAGCTTTCTTT
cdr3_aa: CASSLQGTNTEAFF

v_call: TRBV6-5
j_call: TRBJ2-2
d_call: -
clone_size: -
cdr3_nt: TGTGCCAGCAGCCAGGGGTCCGGGGAGCTGTTTTTT
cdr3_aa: CASSQGSGELFF

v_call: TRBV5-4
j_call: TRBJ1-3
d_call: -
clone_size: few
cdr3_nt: TGTGCCAGCAGCTTGGGAGGCTCTGGAAACACCATATATTTT
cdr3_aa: CASSLGGSGNTIYF